Listed below are T cell receptor beta chains from one sample, sequenced in a study of control samples from healthy donors and cancer patients. Repertoires were generated with immunoSEQ multiplex PCR, while TCRdb's copy carries only in-frame clones and drops some. Of 63,000 or so clones listed, about 80% are singletons. Sequencing used blood. The receptors derive from a man aged 50-59 years in good health. The CDR3 runs from the conserved cysteine through the conserved F or W. A D gene is named only where the DNA matches it firmly. The listing skips clone size in some rows; elsewhere it reads once, few, many or a size class.

V gene	J gene	clone size	D gene	CDR3 DNA	CDR3 protein
TRBV30	TRBJ2-7	-	-	TGTGCCTGGAGTGTCCAGTTGGGCTACGAGCAGTACTTC	CAWSVQLGYEQYF
TRBV24-1	TRBJ1-2	-	TRBD1	TGTGCCACCAGTGACACCGGGACAGGGGAAGTGAGAGATGGCTACACCTTC	CATSDTGTGEVRDGYTF
TRBV7-2	TRBJ2-2	once	-	TGTGCCAGCAGCTGGGTACCGGGAGACACCGGGGAGCTGTTTTTT	CASSWVPGDTGELFF
TRBV24-1	TRBJ2-3	-	TRBD2	TGTGCCACCAGTGCTAGGCTAGCGGGAGCCCTCCCCTCGACGCAGTATTTT	CATSARLAGALPSTQYF
TRBV5-6	TRBJ1-2	-	TRBD1	TGTGCCAGCAGCGCGATTACAGGGGTGGCTAACTATGGCTACACCTTC	CASSAITGVANYGYTF
TRBV4-2	TRBJ2-1	-	TRBD2	TGTGCCAGCAGCCAAGATCTTAGCGGGGGGGTCTCCTACAATGAGCAGTTCTTC	CASSQDLSGGVSYNEQFF
TRBV2	TRBJ2-2	-	-	TGTGCCAGCAGTGAAGCAGTAGGGGGGACCGGGGAGCTGTTTTTT	CASSEAVGGTGELFF
TRBV29-1	TRBJ2-2	-	TRBD1	TGCAGCGTTGATAGAGGACAGGGTAGGGCCGGGGAGCTGTTTTTT	CSVDRGQGRAGELFF
TRBV10-3	TRBJ2-7	-	-	TGTGCCATCACGGCGAGCTCCTACGAGCAGTACTTC	CAITASSYEQYF
TRBV6-5	TRBJ1-3	-	-	TGTGCCAGCAGTTACACCAGGAGAGGAAACACCATATATTTT	CASSYTRRGNTIYF
TRBV5-6	TRBJ2-7	-	-	TGTGCCAGCAGCTTGTCGACCTCAGTAGAGCAGTACTTC	CASSLSTSVEQYF
TRBV20-1	TRBJ2-7	once	-	TGCAGTGGACAGGTAACCTACGAGCAGTACTTC	CSGQVTYEQYF
TRBV10-3	TRBJ2-7	-	TRBD1	TGTGCCATCAGCTTCGACAGGGGATCCTACGAGCAGTACTTC	CAISFDRGSYEQYF
TRBV4-3	TRBJ1-1	-	-	TGCGCCAGCAGCCAAGTAGGCCCGACTGAAGCTTTCTTT	CASSQVGPTEAFF
TRBV7-3	TRBJ2-1	-	-	TGTGCCAGCAGCCCAGAGGGTTACAATGAGCAGTTCTTC	CASSPEGYNEQFF
TRBV4-3	TRBJ2-1	-	TRBD2	TGCGCCAGCAGCCAAGGCCCCATTACTAGCGGGAGTGAGCAGTTCTTC	CASSQGPITSGSEQFF
TRBV19	TRBJ1-2	-	-	TGTGCCAGTAGTCTAGGGACGGAAAACTATGGCTACACCTTC	CASSLGTENYGYTF
TRBV6-5	TRBJ2-7	few	-	TGTGCCAGCAGCTTCCGGGGAGGCCCTATGGACTTC	CASSFRGGPMDF
TRBV5-4	TRBJ1-2	-	TRBD1	TGTGCCAGCAGCTTAATTGACCCGGGACAGGGGTTTGGCTACACCTTC	CASSLIDPGQGFGYTF
TRBV6-5	TRBJ1-2	many	TRBD1	TGTGCCAGCAGTTACCGCCAAGCCGGGACAGACTATGGCTACACCTTC	CASSYRQAGTDYGYTF
TRBV5-1	TRBJ2-1	-	TRBD2	TGCGCCAGCTCCCCGGGACTAGCGGGCAATGAGCAGTTCTTC	CASSPGLAGNEQFF
TRBV9	TRBJ1-1	-	-	TGTGCCAGCAGCAAACGACAGAACACTGAAGCTTTCTTT	CASSKRQNTEAFF
TRBV9	TRBJ2-3	-	-	TGTGCCAGCAGCATCTCCGGGGTCGATACGCAGTATTTT	CASSISGVDTQYF